Presented here are 7 T cell receptor beta chains from one specimen sequenced in a study of beta chain features in type 1 diabetes listed by TCRdb under 2018. The library was generated by the immunoSEQ multiplex PCR assay. The High Capacity cDNA Reverse Transcription Kit was used to reverse transcribe all of the isolated RNA, meaning that expressed TCRB transcripts were what got sequenced. Here the immuneACCESS table is served through TCRdb, limited to in-frame sequences with V and J called. Missing clones are a known gap in these copies; in checked studies unresolved V genes cover under half, and the rest lacks a known reason. The sample data list roughly 500,000 clones, and 25% to 35% of these were observed just once. The ten largest clones take up 0.05% to 0.065% of the sample. Sequencing used naive CD4+ T cells from blood. The cell subset or site tag for this specimen amounts to: true naive CD4+ T cells. These receptors originate from a man aged 18 to 35 in good health.

The genes are TRBV14 and TRBJ2-3; the match to TRBD2 covers 8 bases. The CDR3 covers 17 residues. V was clipped by 4 bases and J by 1 base; unmatched bases: 10. Germline CDR1 and CDR2: SGHDN and FVKESK. This CDR3 is CASSPDPGLGGTDTQYF. The CDR3 DNA follows: TGTGCCAGCAGCCCTGACCCGGGACTAGGAGGCACAGATACGCAGTATTTT.

There are a few counts of this clone. The rearrangement uses TRBV30 and TRBJ1-5, with D unclear. The CDR3 has 15 residues. The V and J ends lost 2 bases and 0 bases respectively, with 11 bases between them. Per germline, CDR1 GTSNPN and CDR2 SVGIG (reference sequence). In DNA form, the CDR3 reads TGTGCCTGGAGTTCCGGACTGATTAGCAATCAGCCCCAGCATTTT. Translated, it gives CAWSSGLISNQPQHF. Variable domain in full (rest from reference TRBV30 and TRBJ1-5): SQTIHQWPATLVQPVGSPLSLECTVEGTSNPNLYWYRQAAGRGLQLLFYSVGIGQISSEVPQNLSASRPQDRQFILSSKKLLLSDSGFYLCAWSSGLISNQPQHFGDGTRLSIL.

Only a few counts were recorded for this clone. The rearrangement links TRBV4-3 to TRBJ2-6, with D maybe TRBD2 (6 bases). The germline V gene has CDR1 LGHNA and CDR2 YSLEER. The CDR3 runs to 18 residues. Trimming stripped 1 base from V and 4 bases from J, with 17 bases between. CDR3 sequence reads: CASSQGQRAGRGANVLTF. CDR3 bases: TGCGCCAGCAGCCAAGGCCAGAGGGCGGGGCGCGGGGCCAACGTCCTGACTTTC.

The chain links TRBV7-2 to TRBJ2-4; D perhaps matches TRBD2 (6 bases). The CDR3 is made up of 14 amino acids. V lost 3 bases to trimming and J lost 7 bases, with 13 bases between them. CDR1 is SGHTA, CDR2 FQGNSA, per germline. The CDR3 reads CASSLEGFGNIQYF. CDR3 sequence (DNA): TGTGCCAGCAGCTTGGAGGGCTTCGGGAACATTCAGTACTTC.

The chain uses TRBV25-1 and TRBJ1-2; no definite D call. Trimming left V 1 base short and J 4 bases short, with 4 bases between. CDR1 is MGHDK and CDR2 is SYGVNS in the germline V gene. The CDR3 is 12 amino acids. CDR3 nucleotides: TGTGCCAGCAGTGAATGGGGCTATGGCTACACCTTC. This codes for CASSEWGYGYTF.

The chain uses TRBV15 and TRBJ1-1; TRBD1 is a possible D gene (5 bases). In germline, CDR1 is LNHNV, CDR2 YYDKDF (reference sequence). Trimming cost V 4 bases and J 6 bases, with 15 bases left between them. The CDR3 covers 14 residues. This chain's CDR3 is CATSISWGDAEAFF. CDR3 in DNA: TGTGCCACCAGCATCTCCTGGGGGGATGCTGAAGCTTTCTTT.

The J gene is TRBJ2-2, the V gene TRBV7-9, with TRBD1 matching over 8 bases. The CDR3 spans 15 residues. CDR1 is SEHNR, CDR2 FQNEAQ, per germline (reference sequence). The J segment lost 5 bases and the V segment lost 5 bases, leaving 7 bases of the junction unmatched. The CDR3 region has the DNA TGTGCCAGCAGCGTCGGACAGGGTATAACCGGGGAGCTGTTTTTT. It specifies CASSVGQGITGELFF.